These T cell receptor beta chains were read from a single sample in a study of control samples from healthy donors and cancer patients. Only in-frame clones appear in the TCRdb table, and some are missing; sequencing was by immunoSEQ multiplex PCR. The table includes over 25,000 clones, 85% to 90% detected once. Sample: PBMCs. The receptors here all came from a woman aged 35 to 49 with lung cancer. The CDR3 runs from the conserved cysteine through the conserved F or W. Each record gives: J gene, D gene, V gene, clone size, CDR3 DNA, CDR3 protein. A D gene is named only where the DNA matches it firmly. Size values are once, few and many counts, or a class for expanded clones, and some rows have none.

TRBJ1-1 | - | TRBV4-1 | - | TGCGCCAGCAGCCTCTTATGGGTACACGCTGAAGCTTTCTTT | CASSLLWVHAEAFF
TRBJ1-2 | - | TRBV27 | - | TGTGCCAGCAGTAAACTGGGGGGTACCGTGGGAGGCTATGGCTACACCTTC | CASSKLGGTVGGYGYTF
TRBJ1-2 | - | TRBV21-1 | medium-sized | TGTGCCAGCAGCAAAGCAGGGGGCTATGGCTACACCTTC | CASSKAGGYGYTF
TRBJ2-5 | - | TRBV6-5 | - | TGTGCCAGCAGTTCCCTTTCGGAGGAGACCCAGTACTTC | CASSSLSEETQYF
TRBJ1-4 | - | TRBV6-1 | - | TGTGCCAGCAGTGAAGCTGGGGTGGGAACTAATGAAAAACTGTTTTTT | CASSEAGVGTNEKLFF
TRBJ2-7 | TRBD1 | TRBV3-1/TRBV3-2 | - | TGTGCCAGCAGCCCGGGACAGGGCTACGAGCAGTACTTC | CASSPGQGYEQYF
TRBJ1-1 | - | TRBV14 | - | TGTGCCAGCAGCCAGGACAGAGAAGACACTGAAGCTTTCTTT | CASSQDREDTEAFF
TRBJ1-2 | - | TRBV30 | few | TGTGCCTGGAGCCTACTATACCTCGCGAAGGATGGCTACACCTTC | CAWSLLYLAKDGYTF
TRBJ2-3 | TRBD1 | TRBV5-1 | - | TGCGCCAGCAGCTTGAGGGACAGGACCACAGATACGCAGTATTTT | CASSLRDRTTDTQYF
TRBJ1-1 | - | TRBV10-1 | - | TGCGCCAGCAGTGATACCAAGGGGAACACTGAAGCTTTCTTT | CASSDTKGNTEAFF
TRBJ2-7 | - | TRBV28 | - | TGTGCCACGGGGGCGGGTACCTACGAGCAGTACTTC | CATGAGTYEQYF
TRBJ2-7 | TRBD2 | TRBV2 | - | TGTGCCAGCATGGGGCGGGGGATATCCTACGAGCAGTACTTC | CASMGRGISYEQYF
TRBJ1-5 | TRBD1 | TRBV19 | - | TGTGCCAGTAGTATGATTCCCGGGACAGGGTTCGACGGCAATCAGCCCCAGCATTTT | CASSMIPGTGFDGNQPQHF
TRBJ2-3 | TRBD1 | TRBV5-1 | - | TGCGCCAGCAGCCTTCCGGGACAGAGCACAGATACGCAGTATTTT | CASSLPGQSTDTQYF
TRBJ2-7 | - | TRBV19 | few | TGTGCCAGTAGTATCGCCGCAGGAAGTCTCGGCGAGCAGTACTTC | CASSIAAGSLGEQYF
TRBJ1-1 | - | TRBV11-3 | - | TGTGCCAGCAGCTTCACGGGACTCACTGAAGCTTTCTTT | CASSFTGLTEAFF
TRBJ2-7 | TRBD1 | TRBV5-1 | once | TGCGCCAGCCAAGAGCGGAGGGACAGGGCGGACGAGCAGTACTTC | CASQERRDRADEQYF
TRBJ1-1 | - | TRBV19 | - | TGTGCCAGTAGTACCCCGGGCGCGCGAGAAACTGAAGCTTTCTTT | CASSTPGARETEAFF
TRBJ2-7 | TRBD2 | TRBV6-1 | - | TGTGCCAGCAGTGAAGCGACTAGCGGGGGGTACGAGCAGTACTTC | CASSEATSGGYEQYF
TRBJ2-3 | - | TRBV11-3 | once | TGTGCCAGCAGCTCTGAATCTTGGACACCCCGGCAGTATTTT | CASSSESWTPRQYF
TRBJ1-6 | - | TRBV3-1/TRBV3-2 | - | TGTGCCAGCAGCCAAGAATGGTATTCACCCCTCCACTTT | CASSQEWYSPLHF
TRBJ1-2 | - | TRBV7-9 | - | TGTGCCAGCAGCTCCTCGCGAGGGGGCTACACCTTC | CASSSSRGGYTF
TRBJ1-1 | - | TRBV19 | - | TGTGCCAGTAGTATCGAGGTGGGGTGGACTGAAGCTTTCTTT | CASSIEVGWTEAFF
TRBJ2-3 | - | TRBV4-1 | few | TGCGCCAGCAGCCACGCAACAGGATTCACAGATACGCAGTATTTT | CASSHATGFTDTQYF
TRBJ2-2 | TRBD1 | TRBV19 | - | TGTGCCAGTACAGGACAGGGGGGGGGCGGGGAGCTGTTTTTT | CASTGQGGGGELFF
TRBJ2-7 | - | TRBV6-6 | - | TGTGCCAGCAGTCAGCCACAACCCTTGGACAGCTCCTACGAGCAGTACTTC | CASSQPQPLDSSYEQYF
TRBJ1-1 | - | TRBV18 | - | TGTGCCAGCTCACCACGGGCCAGGGTGTCAAGAAACACTGAAGCTTTCTTT | CASSPRARVSRNTEAFF
TRBJ2-5 | - | TRBV28 | - | TGTGCCAGCAGTTTATTTCGGGAAGGGGAGACCCAGTACTTC | CASSLFREGETQYF
TRBJ2-5 | TRBD1 | TRBV18 | - | TGTGCCAGCTCACCTTCGGGACAGGAGGGCGAGACCCAGTACTTC | CASSPSGQEGETQYF